Listed below are T cell receptor beta chains from one sample, sequenced in a study of T-cell memory formation after mild COVID-19. MiXCR, run by TCRdb on the 5' RACE reads, gives a single entry per CDR3 protein. Among hundreds of thousands of distinct CDR3 sequences listed, about 20% were seen once. Sequenced material: PBMCs or a T cell subset sorted from them (not recorded which). These receptors all come from a man aged 18 to 35 who had mild COVID-19 (a few samples of this study predate the infection). Cell type and time point are not known. The CDR3 runs from the conserved cysteine through the conserved F or W. The D gene is left open where the match is weak. For some rows the clone size is stated as once, few or many, or as a class when expanded; others skip it.

CDR3,DNA,size,J,V,D
CASSQSSVEKLFF,TGTGCCAGCAGCCAATCATCTGTTGAAAAACTGTTTTTT,few,TRBJ1-4,TRBV3-1,.
CASSLAWWRDSPLHF,TGTGCCAGCAGCTTAGCGTGGTGGCGCGATTCACCCCTCCACTTT,.,TRBJ1-6,TRBV7-2,.
CSARVAGSTDTQYF,TGCAGTGCTAGAGTAGCAGGAAGCACAGATACGCAGTATTTT,.,TRBJ2-3,TRBV20-1,.
CASSLWGEETEYF,TGTGCCAGCAGCTTATGGGGAGAGGAGACCGAGTACTTC,.,TRBJ2-5,TRBV7-9,.
CSPIGYTF,TGCAGTCCTATAGGCTACACCTTC,.,TRBJ1-2,TRBV20-1,.
CASSSGAQSITDTQYF,TGCGCCAGCAGCTCTGGTGCGCAGTCGATCACAGATACGCAGTATTTT,.,TRBJ2-3,TRBV5-1,.
CASSLGQYTEAFF,TGTGCCAGCAGCCTAGGACAGTACACTGAAGCTTTCTTT,.,TRBJ1-1,TRBV7-3,.
CASSTNRGGGGKTQYF,TGTGCCAGCAGCACAAACCGAGGCGGGGGCGGCAAGACCCAGTACTTC,many,TRBJ2-5,TRBV27,.
CASSPSSRGRETQYF,TGTGCCAGCAGTCCCAGCTCCAGGGGTAGGGAGACCCAGTACTTC,few,TRBJ2-5,TRBV27,.
CASSAWDRENSEAFF,TGTGCCAGCAGCGCTTGGGACAGGGAAAATAGTGAAGCTTTCTTT,many,TRBJ1-1,TRBV9,TRBD1
CASLPGQKNTEAFF,TGTGCCAGCTTGCCGGGACAGAAGAACACTGAAGCTTTCTTT,few,TRBJ1-1,TRBV18,TRBD1
CASGLVSGSYEQYF,TGTGCTAGTGGTTTGGTATCAGGATCCTACGAGCAGTACTTC,.,TRBJ2-7,TRBV12-5,.
CASSPWDLRINTGELFF,TGTGCCAGCAGCCCATGGGACTTGAGAATAAACACCGGGGAGCTGTTTTTT,few,TRBJ2-2,TRBV28,.
CASRAPSIKPQHF,TGTGCCAGCAGGGCCCCTTCAATCAAGCCCCAGCATTTT,few,TRBJ1-5,TRBV28,.
CASTLEGETQYF,TGCGCCAGCACCCTTGAGGGAGAGACCCAGTACTTC,many,TRBJ2-5,TRBV5-1,.
CASSSLRTGGRDTQYF,TGTGCCAGCAGCTCACTGCGGACAGGGGGCAGAGATACGCAGTATTTT,.,TRBJ2-3,TRBV7-6,TRBD1
CATSRAGTELNQPQHF,TGTGCCACCAGCAGAGCCGGGACAGAGCTCAATCAGCCCCAGCATTTT,few,TRBJ1-5,TRBV15,TRBD1
CASEAGETQYF,TGTGCCAGTGAAGCAGGGGAGACCCAGTACTTC,few,TRBJ2-5,TRBV2,.
CASSLGLRGRTNTGELFF,TGTGCCAGCAGCTTAGGGTTGAGAGGGAGAACGAACACCGGGGAGCTGTTTTTT,.,TRBJ2-2,TRBV7-9,.
CASSIRGGGNEQFF,TGTGCCAGCAGCATAAGGGGGGGAGGCAATGAGCAGTTCTTC,few,TRBJ2-1,TRBV11-2,.
CASSPDIDSGNTIYF,TGTGCCAGCAGCCCAGATATAGACTCTGGAAACACCATATATTTT,.,TRBJ1-3,TRBV7-6,.
CAISADRGPTDTQYF,TGTGCCATCAGTGCGGACAGGGGGCCCACAGATACGCAGTATTTT,many,TRBJ2-3,TRBV10-3,TRBD1
CASSSFLSGDEQFF,TGTGCCAGCAGTTCCTTTCTGAGTGGCGATGAGCAGTTCTTC,few,TRBJ2-1,TRBV6-5,.
CASSSGLEAEAFF,TGTGCCAGCAGTTCAGGACTCGAGGCTGAAGCTTTCTTT,few,TRBJ1-1,TRBV7-8,.
CASSLEGLAGGRTGELFF,TGTGCCAGCAGCTTAGAGGGACTAGCGGGGGGGCGCACCGGGGAGCTGTTTTTT,many,TRBJ2-2,TRBV7-2,TRBD2
CASSSGTVTTGELFF,TGTGCCAGCAGTTCCGGGACAGTTACCACCGGGGAGCTGTTTTTT,.,TRBJ2-2,TRBV12-3/TRBV12-4,TRBD1
CASSLEGIDEQFF,TGCGCCAGCAGCCTTGAGGGTATCGATGAGCAGTTCTTC,once,TRBJ2-1,TRBV5-1,.
CASIHPGLVDGELFF,TGTGCCAGCATCCACCCGGGACTAGTCGACGGGGAGCTGTTTTTT,.,TRBJ2-2,TRBV7-8,TRBD2
CASSLAFNEQFF,TGCGCCAGCAGCTTGGCTTTCAATGAGCAGTTCTTC,few,TRBJ2-1,TRBV5-1,.
CASRTGQGLWELFF,TGTGCCAGCAGGACCGGACAGGGACTGTGGGAGCTGTTTTTT,.,TRBJ2-2,TRBV11-2,TRBD1
CASSQQGWGEKLFF,TGTGCCAGCAGTCAACAGGGGTGGGGAGAAAAACTGTTTTTT,.,TRBJ1-4,TRBV2,TRBD1
CAISYADSNQPQHF,TGTGCCATCAGTTATGCCGATAGCAATCAGCCCCAGCATTTT,few,TRBJ1-5,TRBV10-3,.
CASSYSRFRGVGETQYF,TGTGCCAGCAGTTACTCGAGATTCAGGGGTGTGGGAGAGACCCAGTACTTC,few,TRBJ2-5,TRBV6-6,.
CASSPALVYADTQYF,TGTGCCAGCAGCCCAGCTCTCGTGTATGCAGATACGCAGTATTTT,many,TRBJ2-3,TRBV7-2,.
CSVGESDGYTF,TGCAGCGTTGGGGAGTCGGATGGCTACACCTTC,few,TRBJ1-2,TRBV29-1,.
CASSLGQGDIQYF,TGTGCCAGCAGCTTAGGACAGGGGGACATTCAGTACTTC,few,TRBJ2-4,TRBV11-3,TRBD1
CASSEGANTEAFF,TGTGCCAGTAGTGAGGGGGCGAACACTGAAGCTTTCTTT,few,TRBJ1-1,TRBV19,TRBD1
CASSPGDFQGSYNEQFF,TGTGCCAGCAGCCCAGGGGACTTCCAAGGGTCCTACAATGAGCAGTTCTTC,few,TRBJ2-1,TRBV7-2,.
CASSQFDRQGGTDTQYF,TGCGCCAGCAGCCAATTCGATAGACAGGGGGGCACAGATACGCAGTATTTT,few,TRBJ2-3,TRBV4-3,TRBD1
CASSTQQARSGNTIYF,TGTGCCAGCAGTACCCAACAGGCACGCTCTGGAAACACCATATATTTT,.,TRBJ1-3,TRBV12-3/TRBV12-4,.
CASSYALMAEGRAQYF,TGCGCCAGCAGCTACGCCCTTATGGCCGAGGGGCGGGCCCAGTACTTC,.,TRBJ2-5,TRBV5-1,.
CAIRTDDSYEQYF,TGTGCCATCAGGACAGACGACTCCTACGAGCAGTACTTC,.,TRBJ2-7,TRBV10-3,.
CASSFWAGELFF,TGTGCCAGCAGCTTCTGGGCCGGGGAGCTGTTTTTT,.,TRBJ2-2,TRBV5-4,.
CASSRDRGFRYTF,TGCGCCAGCAGCAGGGACAGAGGGTTTAGATACACCTTC,few,TRBJ1-2,TRBV4-3,TRBD1
CATSDSGQLNQPQHF,TGTGCCACCAGTGATTCTGGACAGCTTAATCAGCCCCAGCATTTT,few,TRBJ1-5,TRBV24-1,.
CASSSLATGLNTEAFF,TGCGCCAGCAGCTCCCTCGCCACAGGGTTGAACACTGAAGCTTTCTTT,few,TRBJ1-1,TRBV5-1,.
CASSKGLGLTDTQYF,TGTGCCAGCAGTAAGGGACTGGGGCTAACAGATACGCAGTATTTT,.,TRBJ2-3,TRBV9,.
CASSRLSQETQYF,TGTGCCAGCAGTAGACTATCTCAAGAGACCCAGTACTTC,.,TRBJ2-5,TRBV6-2/TRBV6-3,.
CSARGAGKQFF,TGCAGTGCTAGGGGGGCCGGGAAGCAGTTCTTC,.,TRBJ2-1,TRBV20-1,.
CASSQENRGPNTDTQYF,TGTGCCAGCAGCCAAGAAAATCGGGGGCCTAACACAGATACGCAGTATTTT,few,TRBJ2-3,TRBV4-2,.
CASSLAGPLDSQYF,TGTGCCAGCAGCTTGGCAGGTCCCCTCGATTCCCAGTACTTC,.,TRBJ2-5,TRBV5-6,.
CASSPSDRVSDEQYF,TGCGCCAGCAGCCCATCGGACAGGGTTAGCGACGAGCAGTACTTC,many,TRBJ2-7,TRBV5-1,TRBD1
CASSLEGTGGVRIF,TGTGCCAGCAGTCTCGAAGGGACAGGGGGCGTTCGGATCTTC,few,TRBJ2-1,TRBV27,TRBD1
CASSLYGTEAFF,TGTGCCAGCAGCTTATATGGCACTGAAGCTTTCTTT,few,TRBJ1-1,TRBV7-2,.
CSQGDRGLNTEAFF,TGCTCCCAGGGGGACAGGGGTCTTAACACTGAAGCTTTCTTT,.,TRBJ1-1,TRBV19,TRBD1
CASSLGTLYNEQFF,TGTGCCAGCAGCTTGGGGACTCTATACAATGAGCAGTTCTTC,.,TRBJ2-1,TRBV5-4,.
CASSSTSTGELFF,TGCGCCAGCAGCTCGACTAGCACCGGGGAGCTGTTTTTT,.,TRBJ2-2,TRBV5-1,.
CASSQEGWAGGGAFF,TGTGCCAGCAGCCAAGAGGGCTGGGCAGGCGGAGGAGCTTTCTTT,few,TRBJ1-1,TRBV3-1,.
CSAREGLATYEQYF,TGCAGTGCTAGAGAGGGACTGGCCACCTACGAGCAGTACTTC,few,TRBJ2-7,TRBV20-1,.
CAISATSTEAFF,TGTGCCATCAGTGCAACCAGTACTGAAGCTTTCTTT,.,TRBJ1-1,TRBV10-3,.